The 26 T cell receptor beta chains in this list originate from one sample, sequenced in a study of tissue T cells after allogeneic stem cell transplantation. Sequencing was performed with immunoSEQ multiplex PCR; in TCRdb, only in-frame clones are kept and a portion is missing. The table records 800 or so clones, approximately 47% of them present only once. The sample consisted of jejunal tissue, taken at autopsy. These receptors were collected from a female patient aged 40 to 75 with steroid-refractory graft-versus-host disease after an allogeneic stem cell transplant. A share of the T cells may be of graft donor origin.

This chain joins TRBV7-9 and TRBJ2-1, with 7 nucleotides matching TRBD2. Trimming removed 1 base from V and 2 bases from J; junction bases left unmatched: 8. This CDR3 is 17 amino acids long. Looked up from germline, CDR1 is SEHNR and CDR2 is FQNEAQ (reference sequence). CDR3 residues: CASSLGMLGRAYNEQFF. Here the CDR3 DNA reads TGTGCCAGCAGCTTAGGAATGTTGGGGAGGGCCTACAATGAGCAGTTCTTC.

In its sample, this clone was seen a few times. The chain uses TRBV3-1 (or the pseudogene TRBV3-2) and TRBJ2-7, with no clear D. This CDR3 has 13 residues. Trimming removed 2 bases at V and 4 bases at J, with 9 bases between. Germline values: CDR1 LGHDT, CDR2 YNNKEL (reference sequence). The CDR3, as DNA: TGTGCCAGCAGCCAATGGAATCGTTACGAGCAGTACTTC. Translation gives CASSQWNRYEQYF.

This clone was seen a single time. This rearrangement joins TRBV10-1 to TRBJ1-2; the D is unclear. V lost 2 bases, J lost 2 bases, and 6 bases lay in between. Germline V CDR1 and CDR2: WNHNN, SYGVQD (reference sequence). This CDR3 comprises 13 residues. CDR3 bases: TGCGCCAGCAGTGAGGGCCCCAACTATGGCTACACCTTC. This sequence encodes CASSEGPNYGYTF.

The rearrangement joins TRBV28 to TRBJ2-4, with 7 bases identical to TRBD1. CDR3 length: 12 amino acids. Per the germline V gene, CDR1 is MDHEN and CDR2 is SYDVKM. The trim removed 6 bases at V and 12 bases at J, leaving 8 bases unmatched. The CDR3 DNA reads as TGTGCCAGCAGCCAGGGACAGAAGAGTCAGTACTTC. Translated: CASSQGQKSQYF.

The chain is built from TRBV11-2 and TRBJ2-2; D possibly corresponds to TRBD1 (6 bases). Trimming removed 4 bases from V and 3 bases from J, with 9 bases in between. CDR1 is SGHAT and CDR2 is FQNNGV in the germline V gene. The CDR3 totals 14 residues. The DNA for the CDR3 is TGTGCCAGCAGCTCGGACAGATACACCGGGGAGCTGTTTTTT. It encodes CASSSDRYTGELFF.

The chain combines TRBV18 with TRBJ2-3; TRBD1 or TRBD2 may be the D gene (5 bases each). The V gene lost 3 bases and the J gene lost 1 base, with 11 bases spanning the gap. The CDR3 contains 15 residues. Germline lookup yields CDR1 KGHSH and CDR2 LQKENI. The CDR3 here is CASSPGTLGTDTQYF. The CDR3 DNA is TGTGCCAGCTCACCCGGGACGTTGGGCACAGATACGCAGTATTTT.

This rearrangement joins TRBV3-1 (or the pseudogene TRBV3-2) to TRBJ2-5, with D perhaps matching TRBD1 or TRBD2 (5 bases each). Trimming removed 3 bases at V and 7 bases at J, with 18 bases between. The CDR3 extends over 15 amino acids. Per germline, CDR1 LGHDT and CDR2 YNNKEL (reference sequence). CDR3 sequence (DNA): TGTGCCAGCAGCCAGCGTGGGTCCTTCGGGGCGACCCAGTACTTC. Translation: CASSQRGSFGATQYF.

The chain recombines TRBV4-2 with TRBJ2-3; 8 nucleotides align to TRBD2. From germline, CDR1 is LGHNA and CDR2 YNFKEQ. Trimming at V came to 1 base and at J to 0 bases, leaving 3 bases not matched to a gene. This CDR3 is 16 amino acids long. The CDR3 region is CASSQGRGASTDTQYF. The CDR3 DNA reads TGTGCCAGCAGCCAAGGGCGGGGGGCTAGCACAGATACGCAGTATTTT.

This chain joins TRBV5-1 and TRBJ2-7; TRBD2 matches at 8 bases. The germline gives CDR1 SGHRS, CDR2 YFSETQ. This CDR3 has 14 amino acids. V was clipped by 4 bases and J by 5 bases; unmatched bases: 8. The CDR3 region has the DNA TGCGCCAGCAGCCATGGACTAGCTTCTGACGAGCAGTACTTC. It encodes CASSHGLASDEQYF.

This clone is labeled large. This rearrangement joins TRBV11-3 to TRBJ2-2; no definite D call. The length of the CDR3 is 14 residues. Germline CDR1 reads SGHNT; CDR2 reads YENEEA. Trimming stripped 2 bases from V and 1 base from J, with 5 bases between. CDR3 sequence: CASSLWGNTGELFF. As DNA, the CDR3 is TGTGCCAGCAGCTTATGGGGGAACACCGGGGAGCTGTTTTTT.

Here the CDR3 DNA reads TGTGCCAGCAGCTTGTTGGCCGGGACAGACCACTACGAGCAGTACTTC. It is translated as CASSLLAGTDHYEQYF. The chain is built from TRBV5-5 and TRBJ2-7; 7 bases fit TRBD1. The CDR3 consists of 16 residues. Germline lookup yields CDR1 SGHKS and CDR2 YYEKEE (reference sequence). Trimming removed 1 base from V and 3 bases from J; junction bases left unmatched: 10.

The CDR3 here is CASSLFGTGELFF. For the CDR3, the DNA is TGCGCCAGCAGCCTGTTCGGCACCGGGGAGCTGTTTTTT. The genes are TRBV5-1 and TRBJ2-2; D gene unclear. The CDR3 has 13 amino acids. The V and J ends lost 4 bases and 4 bases respectively, with 8 bases between them. The germline CDR1 and CDR2 sequences are SGHRS and YFSETQ.

The chain couples TRBV30 to TRBJ2-7; 7 bases agree with TRBD2. CDR3 length: 12 amino acids. Losses at the gene ends were 2 bases for V and 5 bases for J; bases not matched to a gene: 3. Germline-derived CDR1 and CDR2 are GTSNPN and SVGIG (reference sequence). CDR3 in DNA: TGTGCCTGGAGTCCTAGCGGTAACGAGCAGTACTTC. Translation gives CAWSPSGNEQYF.

This clone was recorded a few times. The chain links TRBV18 to TRBJ1-2; D is undetermined. The CDR3 contains 12 residues. V lost 2 bases, J lost 4 bases, and 5 bases lay in between. In germline, CDR1 is KGHSH, CDR2 LQKENI. The CDR3: CASSPDLYGYTF. CDR3 nucleotide sequence: TGTGCCAGCTCACCAGACCTCTATGGCTACACCTTC.

This clone was seen a handful of times. The chain has TRBV7-2 and TRBJ2-7; D is perhaps TRBD1 (5 bases). Trimming took 1 base from V and 2 from J, leaving 6 bases between them. Germline V lookup: CDR1 SGHTA, CDR2 FQGNSA. There are 13 residues in the CDR3. CDR3 nucleotides: TGTGCCAGCAGCTTAGAGGGGACCTACGAGCAGTACTTC. It codes for CASSLEGTYEQYF.

V and J are TRBV3-1 (or the pseudogene TRBV3-2) and TRBJ1-2; the D gene is possibly TRBD1 (6 bases). This CDR3 has 14 residues. Germline V gene data show CDR1 as LGHDT and CDR2 as YNNKEL (reference sequence). Trimming cost V 1 base and J 4 bases, with 10 bases left between them. CDR3 sequence reads: CASSQGGRGYGYTF. The CDR3 nucleotides read TGTGCCAGCAGCCAAGGAGGCAGGGGCTATGGCTACACCTTC.

The CDR3 protein is CASSELEAHFGNQPQHF. CDR3 nucleotide sequence: TGTGCCAGCAGTGAATTGGAGGCCCATTTTGGCAATCAGCCCCAGCATTTT. V and J are TRBV6-1 and TRBJ1-5; D is unclear. V was shortened by 2 bases and J by 2 bases, with 16 bases between the two germline ends. Germline V gene lookup returns CDR1 MNHNS and CDR2 SASEGT. This CDR3 is 17 amino acids long.

The chain links TRBV5-1 to TRBJ2-7; 9 nucleotides line up with TRBD1. Germline loops: CDR1 SGHRS, CDR2 YFSETQ. The CDR3 extends over 16 amino acids. V was clipped by 3 bases and J by 0 bases; unmatched bases: 7. The CDR3 sequence: CASSWTGTGSSYEQYF. The DNA for the CDR3 is TGCGCCAGCAGCTGGACCGGGACAGGGAGCTCCTACGAGCAGTACTTC.

This clone is termed large. This chain joins TRBV12-3 or TRBV12-4 and TRBJ2-7; D is ambiguous. This CDR3 region has 13 residues. The V gene lost 3 bases and the J gene lost 2 bases, with 8 bases spanning the gap. The CDR3 coding sequence is TGTGCCAGCAGTTTTCGGATCCCCTACGAGCAGTACTTC. Protein: CASSFRIPYEQYF.

This clone was detected only a few times. V gene TRBV6-5 combines with J gene TRBJ1-5; 9 nucleotides agree with TRBD1. In germline, CDR1 is MNHEY, CDR2 SVGAGI. With 7 bases clipped from V and 4 bases from J, the junction kept 2 bases outside the gene matches. The CDR3 has 13 amino acids. CDR3 DNA: TGTGCCAGCACTGGACAGGGGAATCAGCCCCAGCATTTT. Amino acid sequence: CASTGQGNQPQHF.

This clone is large by share. The chain has TRBV7-3 and TRBJ2-5, with D perhaps matching TRBD2 (6 bases). Deletions cut 3 bases from V and 5 bases from J, with 13 bases between. Germline V gives CDR1 SGHTA, CDR2 FQGTGA. The CDR3 runs to 14 residues. The DNA of the CDR3 is TGTGCCAGCAGCTTGGCGGGGAGACGGGAGACCCAGTACTTC. Translating gives CASSLAGRRETQYF.

The sample holds a few counts of this clone. The V and J genes are TRBV7-8 and TRBJ2-1, with D tentatively TRBD2 (6 bases). The V gene's germline CDR1 is SGHVS and CDR2 FQNEAQ. The CDR3 totals 18 residues. V was clipped by 3 bases and J by 0 bases, with 18 bases between them. The CDR3 DNA reads TGTGCCAGCAGCTTTGACCCCCGGGACTTTAGCTCCTACAATGAGCAGTTCTTC. Its protein product is CASSFDPRDFSSYNEQFF.

In its sample, this clone was seen once. V and J are TRBV21-1 and TRBJ2-5. TRBV21-1 is an annotated pseudogene. The CDR3 consists of 15 residues. The CDR3 DNA is TGTGCCAGCAGCAAAGCGGGTCCTGGGGGAGAGACCCAGTACTTC. Protein sequence: CASSKAGPGGETQYF.

The V call is TRBV6-5, the J call TRBJ2-2, with D perhaps assigned TRBD1 or TRBD2 (5 bases each). This CDR3 is 14 amino acids long. Germline assignment: CDR1 MNHEY and CDR2 SVGAGI. The V gene lost 5 bases and the J gene lost 3 bases, with 10 bases spanning the gap. In DNA form, the CDR3 reads TGTGCCAGCAGTAAGGGGCGGGACACCGGGGAGCTGTTTTTT. As protein: CASSKGRDTGELFF.

CDR3 residues: CASSRARVRPLHF. CDR3 nucleotide sequence: TGTGCCAGTAGTCGCGCCAGGGTCCGGCCCCTCCACTTT. The rearrangement links TRBV19 to TRBJ1-6; a weak D match, TRBD1 (5 bases). The CDR3 runs 13 residues. The V gene's germline CDR1 is LNHDA and CDR2 SQIVND (reference sequence). Trimming took 5 bases from V and 13 from J, leaving 15 bases between them.

This clone was recorded only once. The chain employs TRBV10-3 and TRBJ1-5; TRBD1 agrees at 7 bases. The V gene end was trimmed by 5 bases and the J gene end by 0 bases; junction bases not matched to a gene: 4. CDR1 and CDR2 from the germline V gene are ENHRY and SYGVKD. The CDR3 loop spans 15 amino acids. This chain's CDR3 is CAISPQGPSNQPQHF. The CDR3 DNA is TGTGCCATCAGTCCACAGGGGCCTAGCAATCAGCCCCAGCATTTT.